Detailed here is one T cell receptor beta chain. Its specificity is unknown. These data belong to a study of cytomegalovirus exposure and HLA in healthy donors. Study-wide findings and caveats: Despite most TCR sequences being rare, some public TCRs occurred in many donors.

PCR employed 60 Vbeta and 13 Jbeta primers. Sequencing used immunoSEQ multiplex PCR; TCRdb keeps in-frame clones, though not all of them. The table shows around 280,000 clones, with about 90% occurring only once. CDR1 and CDR2 (germline): SEHNR, FQNEAQ (reference sequence). With V trimmed by 1 base and J by 3 bases, 4 bases remained unmatched. CDR3 length: 16 amino acids. This chain links TRBV7-9 with TRBJ2-1; 9 bases are shared with TRBD2. Sequencing was done on a sample of PBMCs. The clonotype originates from a woman aged 18-29 years in good health and CMV-seronegative. CDR3 nucleotides: TGTGCCAGCAGCTTAGGCGGGGGGGCTTACTACAATGAGCAGTTCTTC. Translating it yields CASSLGGGAYYNEQFF.